The rows below give T cell receptor beta chains drawn from one sample of a study of blood T cell repertoires in COVID-19. Here immunoSEQ multiplex PCR was the method, and the copy in TCRdb shows in-frame clones only, minus some. The profile shows about 45,000 clones, 65% to 85% of them singletons. The sequenced sample was peripheral blood. The receptors originated from an elderly man in a cohort sampled during active COVID-19. Each CDR3 is given without its conserved first and last residue. D genes are given only for firm matches. Where a row states a size, it is once, few, many or the class of an expanded clone; other rows omit it.

abundance	v_gene	d_gene	j_gene	CDR3aa
NA	TRBV25-1	TRBD1	TRBJ2-2	ASTSDRGNTGELF
NA	TRBV19	TRBD1	TRBJ2-5	ASGQGPETQY
NA	TRBV5-6	NA	TRBJ2-1	ASSLRGNNEQF
NA	TRBV5-6	TRBD1	TRBJ1-4	ASSLQGAKEKLF
NA	TRBV29-1	NA	TRBJ2-1	SAPVGEVNEQF
NA	TRBV15	NA	TRBJ2-7	ATSRGYTEQY
NA	TRBV5-1	TRBD2	TRBJ2-7	ASSWTSGVSYEQY
NA	TRBV15	NA	TRBJ2-7	ATSRDGLRTARRHEQY
few	TRBV11-2	NA	TRBJ2-7	ASSPLRGSYEQY
NA	TRBV28	TRBD1	TRBJ1-6	ASSLGQGTPF
once	TRBV3-1/TRBV3-2	TRBD2	TRBJ2-5	ASSPRPWTGTSGIGRGTQY
NA	TRBV3-1/TRBV3-2	TRBD1	TRBJ2-2	ASSRSSGQSTGELF
NA	TRBV5-1	NA	TRBJ2-7	ASSLGPAGRMDKQY
few	TRBV14	TRBD1	TRBJ2-7	ASSQDRASEQY
NA	TRBV9	TRBD1	TRBJ2-5	ASSAPYNTGDETQY
NA	TRBV6-6	TRBD2	TRBJ2-4	ASSPRRGLAGPKGNIQY
NA	TRBV5-1	TRBD1	TRBJ1-4	ASSRSTGNEKLF
NA	TRBV5-4	TRBD1	TRBJ1-6	ASSFTGTGDSPLH
few	TRBV6-2/TRBV6-3	NA	TRBJ1-5	ASSYSTVQPQH
NA	TRBV29-1	NA	TRBJ1-5	SVVTGFSNQPQH
NA	TRBV15	TRBD2	TRBJ2-7	ATSIGLAGNEQY
NA	TRBV5-1	NA	TRBJ1-2	ASSVSQGLDGYT
NA	TRBV5-4	NA	TRBJ2-7	ASSKDQGLGEQY
NA	TRBV28	NA	TRBJ1-5	ASSLRVRNQPQH
NA	TRBV18	NA	TRBJ1-2	ASFHQGGIHYGYT
NA	TRBV7-8	NA	TRBJ1-4	ASSQDPVWRRNEKLF
once	TRBV5-1	TRBD1	TRBJ1-3	ASSVWGQGSGNTIY
NA	TRBV29-1	NA	TRBJ1-1	SVGRASTEAF
NA	TRBV9	NA	TRBJ1-1	ASSVEGVNTEAF
NA	TRBV19	NA	TRBJ1-1	ASSIKRGGTEAF
NA	TRBV28	NA	TRBJ1-1	ASSLGGHTEAF
NA	TRBV27	NA	TRBJ2-7	ASSLGPRRSYEQY
NA	TRBV30	TRBD1	TRBJ1-1	AWDRVNTEAF
NA	TRBV29-1	TRBD2	TRBJ2-5	SVVSSGSGETQY
NA	TRBV4-1	NA	TRBJ2-7	ASSHPGLPLSEQY
NA	TRBV10-3	TRBD1	TRBJ2-6	AITPTGKSSGANVLT
NA	TRBV3-1/TRBV3-2	TRBD2	TRBJ2-3	ASSQRGGTHTDTQY
NA	TRBV7-8	TRBD1	TRBJ1-3	ASSPTGTGNTIY
NA	TRBV7-7	TRBD2	TRBJ2-7	ASNRKGGRALNEQY
NA	TRBV7-9	TRBD1	TRBJ1-6	ASSQGTDGSPLH
NA	TRBV4-1	NA	TRBJ2-5	ASSRQVGEVGKTQY